This T cell receptor beta chain came from a study of T cells in Graves' hyperthyroidism and ophthalmopathy. Study observations and caveats: Blood held most thyroid clonotypes expanded above 0.001 frequency. In validation, the model predicted ophthalmopathy. These predictions came a median approximately 5.9 months before onset.

Uncontrolled infection, other autoimmune disease, pregnancy or lactation led to exclusion. This clonotype was seen more than once but under ten times. Its antigen is unknown. The CDR3 regions of TCR beta were amplified from RNA transcripts. The TCR CDR3 first-round RT-PCR relied on the HTBI primer set. TCRdb re-called the multiplex PCR reads through MiXCR, storing one row per CDR3 protein. The sample includes around 430,000 distinct CDR3 sequences, about 16% of them seen just once. Germline CDR1 reads SGHKS; CDR2 reads YYEKEE (reference sequence). The CDR3 spans 17 residues. Trimming removed 6 bases from V and 1 base from J; junction bases left unmatched: 7.

The sequenced material came from blood. The rearrangement uses TRBV5-5 and TRBJ2-3, with 14 nucleotides matching TRBD2. The receptor was derived from a woman in her twenties or thirties with Graves' hyperthyroidism. The CDR3, as DNA: TGTGCCAGCACCCTAGGACTAGCGGGGGGTCGCACAGATACGCAGTATTTT. Its translation is CASTLGLAGGRTDTQYF.